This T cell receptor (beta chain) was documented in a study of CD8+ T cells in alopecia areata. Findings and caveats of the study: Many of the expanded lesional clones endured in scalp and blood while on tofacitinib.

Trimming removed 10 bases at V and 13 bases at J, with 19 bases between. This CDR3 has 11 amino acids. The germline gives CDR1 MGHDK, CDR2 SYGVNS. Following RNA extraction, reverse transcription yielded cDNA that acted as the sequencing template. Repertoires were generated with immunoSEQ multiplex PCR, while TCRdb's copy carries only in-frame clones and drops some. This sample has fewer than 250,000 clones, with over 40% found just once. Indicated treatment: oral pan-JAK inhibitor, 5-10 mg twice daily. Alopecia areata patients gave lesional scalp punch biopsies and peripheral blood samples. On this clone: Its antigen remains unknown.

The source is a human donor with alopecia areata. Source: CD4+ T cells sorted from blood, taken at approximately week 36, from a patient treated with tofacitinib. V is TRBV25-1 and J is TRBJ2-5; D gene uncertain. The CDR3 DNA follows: TGTGCCACCCAAGGAAGCGTGGTAGTGTACTTC. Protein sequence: CATQGSVVVYF. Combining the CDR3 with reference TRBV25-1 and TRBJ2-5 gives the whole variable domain EADIYQTPRYLVIGTGKKITLECSQTMGHDKMYWYQQDPGMELHLIHYSYGVNSTEKGDLSSESTVSRIRTEHFPLTLESARPSHTSQYLCATQGSVVVYFGPGTRLLVL.